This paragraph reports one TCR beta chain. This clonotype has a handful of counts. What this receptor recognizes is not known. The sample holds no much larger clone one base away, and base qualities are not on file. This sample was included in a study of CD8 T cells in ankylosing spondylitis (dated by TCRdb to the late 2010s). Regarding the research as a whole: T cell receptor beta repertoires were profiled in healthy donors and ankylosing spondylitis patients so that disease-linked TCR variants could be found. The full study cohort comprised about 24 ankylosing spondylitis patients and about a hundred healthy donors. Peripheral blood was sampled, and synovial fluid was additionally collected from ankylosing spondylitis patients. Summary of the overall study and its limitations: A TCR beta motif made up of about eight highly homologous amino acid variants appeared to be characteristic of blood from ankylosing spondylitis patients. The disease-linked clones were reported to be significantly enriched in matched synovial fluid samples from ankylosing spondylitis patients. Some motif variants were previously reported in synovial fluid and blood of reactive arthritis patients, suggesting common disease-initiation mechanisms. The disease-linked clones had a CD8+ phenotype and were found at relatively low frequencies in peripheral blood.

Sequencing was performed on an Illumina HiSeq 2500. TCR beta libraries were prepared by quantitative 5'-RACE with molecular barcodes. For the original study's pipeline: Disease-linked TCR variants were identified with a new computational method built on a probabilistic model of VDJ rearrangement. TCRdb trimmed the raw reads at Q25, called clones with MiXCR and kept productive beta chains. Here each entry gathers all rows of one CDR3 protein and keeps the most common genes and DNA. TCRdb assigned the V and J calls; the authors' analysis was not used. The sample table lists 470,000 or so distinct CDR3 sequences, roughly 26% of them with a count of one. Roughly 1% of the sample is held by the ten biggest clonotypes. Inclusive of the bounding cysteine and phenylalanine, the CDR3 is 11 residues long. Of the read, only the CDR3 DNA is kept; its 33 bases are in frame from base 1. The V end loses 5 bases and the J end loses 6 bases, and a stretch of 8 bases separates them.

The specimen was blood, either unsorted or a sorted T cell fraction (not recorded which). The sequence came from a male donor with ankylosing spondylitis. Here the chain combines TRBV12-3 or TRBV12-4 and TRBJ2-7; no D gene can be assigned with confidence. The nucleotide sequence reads TGTGCCAGCAGTCAACCCGGCGAGCAGTACTTC. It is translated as CASSQPGEQYF.